The 30 T cell receptor beta chains below were found in one sample sequenced in a study of T cell repertoires in cytomegalovirus infection. TCRdb independently ran MiXCR on the reads; one entry per CDR3 protein. The sample lists roughly 800,000 distinct CDR3 sequences; roughly 28% were seen once. No antigen is known for these receptors. The source material was cultured CD8+ T cells from PBMCs, sampled from culture after CMV antigen stimulation. The source of these receptors is a human donor in good health (CMV status not recorded). Some clones in this sample may be carry-over from other donors' samples.

Many counts were recorded for this clonotype. This sequence joins TRBV7-9 and TRBJ2-7, with 7 bases identical to TRBD1. Germline values: CDR1 SEHNR, CDR2 FQNEAQ (reference sequence). The CDR3 sequence is 15 residues long. J gave up 3 bases and V 4 bases, and 9 bases lay outside the gene matches. The CDR3 protein is CASSSGQDNYYEQYF. The DNA of the CDR3 is TGTGCCAGCAGCTCCGGACAGGACAACTACTACGAGCAGTACTTC.

This clonotype occurred a few times. This chain links TRBV12-3 or TRBV12-4 with TRBJ1-5; D uncertain. Trimming stripped 1 base from V and 7 bases from J, with 8 bases between. The CDR3 loop spans 13 amino acids. CDR3 protein: CASSLERWQPQHF. CDR3 DNA: TGTGCCAGCAGTTTAGAGAGGTGGCAGCCCCAGCATTTT.

This clonotype occurred a few times. The rearrangement joins TRBV27 to TRBJ1-2; 9 bases fit TRBD1. The CDR3 has 15 amino acids. J gave up 8 bases and V 6 bases, and 13 bases lay outside the gene matches. Germline V gene data show CDR1 as MNHEY and CDR2 as SMNVEV (reference sequence). The CDR3 DNA reads as TGTGCCAGCAGCTGGAACAGGGGGCGCCATGGCGGCTACACCTTC. Protein sequence: CASSWNRGRHGGYTF.

In this sample, this clonotype turned up many times. The rearrangement joins TRBV7-6 to TRBJ2-3; 12 bases match TRBD2. Germline V lookup: CDR1 SGHVS, CDR2 FNYEAQ. V lost 0 bases and J lost 2; bases outside the gene matches: 6. The CDR3 spans 18 residues. CDR3 sequence: CASSLAPGLAGLTDTQYF. CDR3 DNA: TGTGCCAGCAGCTTAGCGCCGGGACTAGCGGGCCTCACAGATACGCAGTATTTT.

The CDR3 here is CASSLRGYSYNSPLHF. As DNA, the CDR3 is TGTGCCAGCAGTTTACGGGGGTACTCCTATAATTCACCCCTCCACTTT. The chain links TRBV28 to TRBJ1-6, with D maybe TRBD1 (5 bases). Germline CDR1 MDHEN, CDR2 SYDVKM. Trimming stripped 2 bases from V and 0 bases from J, with 8 bases between. This CDR3 is 16 amino acids long.

The gene calls are TRBV4-1 and TRBJ1-1; D is undetermined. CDR1 is MGHRA and CDR2 is YSYEKL in the germline V gene. V gave up 3 bases and J gave up 1 base, with 9 bases separating them. CDR3 length equals 14 residues. CDR3 in amino acids: CASSQARRNTEAFF. The DNA of the CDR3 is TGCGCCAGCAGCCAGGCCCGTCGGAACACTGAAGCTTTCTTT.

This chain links TRBV27 with TRBJ1-1, with D perhaps matching TRBD1 (6 bases). Trimming stripped 6 bases from V and 1 base from J, with 15 bases between. Per the germline V gene, CDR1 is MNHEY and CDR2 is SMNVEV (reference sequence). The CDR3 is 15 amino acids. CDR3 sequence (DNA): TGTGCCAGCAGGGGGAGGGGGGGGCCGAACACTGAAGCTTTCTTT. Its protein product is CASRGRGGPNTEAFF.

This clonotype showed up just a few times. The chain carries TRBV7-6 and TRBJ1-1; possibly TRBD1 for D (6 bases). The CDR3 covers 17 residues. Trimming cost V 2 bases and J 5 bases, with 21 bases left between them. The germline gives CDR1 SGHVS, CDR2 FNYEAQ. DNA of the CDR3: TGTGCCAGCAGCTTAAAATCGGGGGGCGGTGGGGTTACTGAAGCTTTCTTT. Translation gives CASSLKSGGGGVTEAFF.

The rearrangement joins TRBV10-3 to TRBJ2-2, with D tentatively TRBD2 (5 bases). The V end lost 2 bases, the J end lost 2 bases, and 9 bases lay between the germline ends. CDR1 is ENHRY, CDR2 SYGVKD, per germline. CDR3 size: 15 residues. The CDR3: CAISEVSANTGELFF. The CDR3 DNA is TGTGCCATCAGTGAGGTTAGCGCCAACACCGGGGAGCTGTTTTTT.

This clonotype was observed at least ten times. The chain joins TRBV7-8 to TRBJ1-2; 7 nucleotides match TRBD1. Germline CDR1 SGHVS, CDR2 FQNEAQ. J lost 4 bases, V lost 3 bases, and 17 bases had no gene match. The CDR3 runs to 18 residues. For the CDR3, the DNA is TGTGCCAGCAGCTTTAATTTCGGCCGAGACAGGGCAGCCTATGGCTACACCTTC. It translates to CASSFNFGRDRAAYGYTF.

This clonotype was observed at least ten times. The rearrangement links TRBV29-1 to TRBJ1-2; perhaps TRBD1 as D (6 bases). The CDR3 loop spans 15 amino acids. V dropped 4 bases and J dropped 1 base, with 16 bases sitting between them. In germline, CDR1 is SQVTM, CDR2 ANQGSEA. The CDR3 DNA reads as TGCAGCGTTGCGTTGGGGGCCACCCGTAACTATGGCTACACCTTC. Amino acids: CSVALGATRNYGYTF.

This clonotype was detected a few times. The V and J genes are TRBV27 and TRBJ1-1; D might be TRBD1 (5 bases). Germline assignment: CDR1 MNHEY and CDR2 SMNVEV (reference sequence). This CDR3 comprises 15 residues. The V and J ends lost 1 base and 3 bases respectively, with 12 bases between them. The CDR3 nucleotides read TGTGCCAGCAGTTTATTGGGCAGGGAATACACTGAAGCTTTCTTT. Amino acid sequence: CASSLLGREYTEAFF.

The CDR3 bases are TGCAGTGCTAGAGATCGCCACAGGGAGTCTAACTATGGCTACACCTTC. Translation gives CSARDRHRESNYGYTF. The chain couples TRBV20-1 to TRBJ1-2; tentatively, D is TRBD1 (6 bases). There are 16 residues in the CDR3. V lost 0 bases, J lost 0 bases, and 14 bases lay in between. The germline CDR1 and CDR2 sequences are DFQATT and SNEGSKA (reference sequence).

CDR3 loop: CASSVGGPGYNEQFF. Written as DNA, the CDR3 is TGTGCCAGCAGCGTAGGGGGGCCCGGCTACAATGAGCAGTTCTTC. The genes are TRBV9 and TRBJ2-1, with D possibly matching TRBD1 (6 bases). With 0 bases removed from V and 3 bases from J, the gap between germline ends came to 10 bases. The germline V gene has CDR1 SGDLS and CDR2 YYNGEE. The CDR3 contains 15 residues.

The V gene is TRBV6-2 or TRBV6-3, the J gene TRBJ1-6; 7 bases agree with TRBD1. V was clipped by 5 bases and J by 11 bases; unmatched bases: 6. CDR3 length equals 13 residues. Germline V gene lookup returns CDR1 MNHEY and CDR2 SVGEGT. Here the CDR3 reads CASSGTGDAPLHF. The CDR3 coding sequence is TGTGCCAGCAGTGGAACAGGGGACGCACCCCTCCACTTT.

This chain uses TRBV2 with TRBJ2-7, with 9 bases matching TRBD1. Germline V gives CDR1 SNHLY, CDR2 FYNNEI. This CDR3 is 15 amino acids long. J was trimmed by 0 bases and V by 7 bases; bases with no gene match: 7. CDR3 loop: CASTSGQGTSYEQYF. The CDR3 DNA sequence: TGTGCCAGCACATCAGGACAGGGGACCTCCTACGAGCAGTACTTC.

This clonotype was counted only a few times. The CDR3 reads CASSQGMSGGYYNEQFF. The DNA of the CDR3 is TGCGCCAGCAGCCAAGGGATGAGCGGGGGTTACTACAATGAGCAGTTCTTC. V usage is TRBV4-3 and J usage is TRBJ2-1, with 8 positions matching TRBD2. After removal of 1 base from V and 3 bases from J, the junction contained 8 bases not matched to a gene. The CDR3 consists of 17 residues. From germline, CDR1 is LGHNA and CDR2 YSLEER.

The genes are TRBV6-2 or TRBV6-3 and TRBJ2-5, with 11 positions matching TRBD2. Germline CDR1 reads MNHEY; CDR2 reads SVGEGT. Trimming removed 6 bases from V and 5 bases from J; junction bases left unmatched: 5. The CDR3 extends over 14 amino acids. This CDR3 is CASRGLAGKETQYF. The DNA for the CDR3 is TGTGCCAGCAGAGGACTAGCGGGCAAGGAGACCCAGTACTTC.

V is TRBV12-3 or TRBV12-4 and J is TRBJ2-1; D may be TRBD2 (6 bases). V was trimmed by 7 bases and J by 3 bases, leaving 13 bases between them. The CDR3 sequence is 14 residues long. CDR3 nucleotide sequence: TGTGCCAGCACTCTGGGCGGGGACTACAATGAGCAGTTCTTC. It encodes CASTLGGDYNEQFF.

This clonotype was recorded a few times. V usage is TRBV4-1 and J usage is TRBJ1-5, with a tentative D call TRBD1 (5 bases). V dropped 0 bases and J dropped 5 bases, with 8 bases sitting between them. The CDR3 covers 14 residues. Germline V lookup: CDR1 MGHRA, CDR2 YSYEKL. CDR3 nucleotides: TGCGCCAGCAGCCAAGACGGGGGGTATCAGCCCCAGCATTTT. The encoded protein is CASSQDGGYQPQHF.

This clonotype was picked up one time. This chain connects TRBV6-6 to TRBJ2-7; D might be TRBD2 (7 bases). CDR1 is MNHNY and CDR2 is SVGAGI in the germline V gene (reference sequence). This CDR3 spans 14 amino acids. Trimming took 11 bases from V and 4 from J, leaving 21 bases between them. The CDR3 reads CAGKGGQGGYEQYV. CDR3 in DNA: TGTGCCGGCAAGGGGGGGCAGGGCGGTTACGAGCAGTACGTC.

Only a few counts were recorded for this clonotype. This chain connects TRBV28 to TRBJ1-1; TRBD1 aligns across 9 bases. CDR3 length: 16 amino acids. Trimming took 5 bases from V and 1 from J; bases not matched to a gene: 8. From germline, CDR1 is MDHEN and CDR2 SYDVKM. The CDR3 loop reads CASSPPRTGANTEAFF. The CDR3 nucleotides read TGTGCCAGCAGTCCCCCCAGGACAGGGGCGAACACTGAAGCTTTCTTT.

This clonotype was picked up a small number of times. The chain couples TRBV7-9 to TRBJ2-7, with D possibly TRBD1 on 5 matching bases. The CDR3 extends over 15 amino acids. From germline, CDR1 is SEHNR and CDR2 FQNEAQ (reference sequence). V dropped 2 bases and J dropped 1 base, with 12 bases sitting between them. CDR3 DNA: TGTGCCAGCAGCTTATTTAGGGCAGGGTCCTACGAGCAGTACTTC. Amino acids: CASSLFRAGSYEQYF.

The gene calls are TRBV11-1 and TRBJ2-7, with 7 bases matching TRBD1. Germline CDR1 and CDR2: SGHAT and FQDESV (reference sequence). The ends lost 5 bases at V and 3 bases at J; junction bases unmatched: 7. The CDR3 sequence is 14 residues long. CDR3 nucleotide sequence: TGTGCCAGCAGCCCCGGGACAGCGGTCTACGAGCAGTACTTC. Its protein product is CASSPGTAVYEQYF. The full variable domain, in which reference TRBV11-1 and TRBJ2-7 provide the parts outside the CDR3, is EAEVAQSPRYKITEKSQAVAFWCDPISGHATLYWYRQILGQGPELLVQFQDESVVDDSQLPKDRFSAERLKGVDSTLKIQPAELGDSAMYLCASSPGTAVYEQYFGPGTRLTVT.

This clonotype has a count of ten or more. This chain uses TRBV12-3 or TRBV12-4 with TRBJ1-1; D is undetermined. This CDR3 contains 11 residues. V gave up 4 bases and J gave up 7 bases, with 7 bases separating them. The CDR3, as DNA: TGTGCCAGCAGTTCGGGTGTTGAAGCTTTCTTT. Its protein is CASSSGVEAFF.

The chain recombines TRBV3-1 with TRBJ2-5, with D uncertain. In germline, CDR1 is LGHDT, CDR2 YNNKEL (reference sequence). This CDR3 contains 15 residues. The V gene lost 0 bases and the J gene lost 3 bases, with 11 bases spanning the gap. Here the CDR3 DNA reads TGTGCCAGCAGCCAAGATCGAGGACGTAAAGAGACCCAGTACTTC. Its protein product is CASSQDRGRKETQYF.

There are many counts of this clonotype. The chain recombines TRBV5-4 with TRBJ2-7; no clear D. V shed 1 base and J shed 2 bases, with 13 bases lying between them. This CDR3 has 15 amino acids. Looked up from germline, CDR1 is SGHNT and CDR2 is YYREEE (reference sequence). Here the CDR3 DNA reads TGTGCCAGCAGCTTGACTGGGAACCTAACCTACGAGCAGTACTTC. Protein product: CASSLTGNLTYEQYF.

This sequence joins TRBV28 and TRBJ1-6; D not resolved. This CDR3 comprises 15 residues. From germline, CDR1 is MDHEN and CDR2 SYDVKM. V was pared by 5 bases and J by 7 bases, with 15 bases between. The CDR3 loop is CASSLRKNRNSPLHF. The CDR3 bases are TGTGCCAGCAGTCTAAGGAAAAATAGGAATTCACCCCTCCACTTT.

The chain has TRBV10-3 and TRBJ2-2, with no clear D. Trimming removed 8 bases from V and 0 bases from J, with 7 bases in between. The germline V gene encodes CDR1 ENHRY and CDR2 SYGVKD. The CDR3 contains 13 residues. The CDR3 DNA reads TGTGCCATCCTGACCGCGAACACCGGGGAGCTGTTTTTT. Protein product: CAILTANTGELFF.

The V gene is TRBV6-1, the J gene TRBJ2-3; D not resolved. Germline V gene data show CDR1 as MNHNS and CDR2 as SASEGT. The CDR3 totals 13 residues. Trimming removed 5 bases from V and 2 bases from J, with 8 bases in between. In DNA, the CDR3 is TGTGCCAGCAGTCAGAAATACACAGATACGCAGTATTTT. It encodes CASSQKYTDTQYF.